This is a list of T cell receptor beta chains from one sample in a study of T cell responses to AZD1222 COVID-19 vaccine. Some clones are missing from TCRdb's copy, which holds only in-frame ones; the method was immunoSEQ multiplex PCR. The table has roughly 100,000 clones, 86% seen once. The source was peripheral blood, collected on day 0 of AZD1222 vaccination. The receptors were gathered from an adult in good health. CDR3s include the opening cysteine and the closing phenylalanine or tryptophan. The D gene is left open where the match is weak. The listing skips clone size in some rows; elsewhere it reads once, few, many or a size class.

d_gene	v_gene	j_gene	abundance	CDR3nt	CDR3aa
-	TRBV18	TRBJ1-1	-	TGTGCCAGCTCACCACTTCCGGCCAGCGTAGAAGTAATGAACACTGAAGCTTTCTTT	CASSPLPASVEVMNTEAFF
-	TRBV11-2	TRBJ2-2	-	TGTGCCAGCAGCCCGACGGCGGACACCGGGGAGCTGTTTTTT	CASSPTADTGELFF
-	TRBV7-2	TRBJ2-7	few	TGTGCCAGCAGCTTAGTCCAGGTCTCCTACGAGCAGTACTTC	CASSLVQVSYEQYF
-	TRBV19	TRBJ2-2	-	TGTGCCAGTAGGATAGGGGGGGCTCCGAACACCGGGGAGCTGTTTTTT	CASRIGGAPNTGELFF
TRBD1	TRBV5-1	TRBJ1-5	once	TGCGCCAGCAGCTTGGACACAGGGGGCGTTCAGCCCCAGCATTTT	CASSLDTGGVQPQHF
-	TRBV5-5	TRBJ1-2	-	TGTGCCAGCAGCTCTGACTGGGGAGCTAACTATGGCTACACCTTC	CASSSDWGANYGYTF
-	TRBV7-9	TRBJ2-5	-	TGTGCCAGCAGCCAAACGGATCAGACCCAGTACTTC	CASSQTDQTQYF
-	TRBV28	TRBJ1-5	-	TGTGCCAGCAGTTTAGGGGACGGGGGCGCCGGCAATCAGCCCCAGCATTTT	CASSLGDGGAGNQPQHF
-	TRBV6-2/TRBV6-3	TRBJ1-3	-	TGTGCCAGCAGTCCCAACTCTGGAAACACCATATATTTT	CASSPNSGNTIYF
TRBD2	TRBV6-1	TRBJ2-1	-	TGTGCCAGCAGTGAAGTAGGACTAGCGGGAGACAATGAGCAGTTCTTC	CASSEVGLAGDNEQFF
-	TRBV5-1	TRBJ2-5	-	TGCGCCAGCAGCTTACTGCAGGGGCCCCAAGAGACCCAGTACTTC	CASSLLQGPQETQYF
-	TRBV6-6	TRBJ1-5	-	TGTGCCAGCAGTTACTCGCAGGCCCAAAGCAATCAGCCCCAGCATTTT	CASSYSQAQSNQPQHF
-	TRBV7-9	TRBJ2-7	-	TGTGCCAGCAGCCTCGACCCGGGCTACGAGCAGTACTTC	CASSLDPGYEQYF
-	TRBV7-8	TRBJ2-7	-	TGTGCCAGCAGCTTAGGTAGAGGGGTCTACGAGCAGTACTTC	CASSLGRGVYEQYF
-	TRBV4-1	TRBJ2-4	-	TGCGCCAGCAGTCCAGGGACTTTTTTATCCAAAAACATTCAGTACTTC	CASSPGTFLSKNIQYF
-	TRBV9	TRBJ1-1	-	TGTGCCAGCAGCGTAGCTACGAGGCGTCCGAACACTGAAGCTTTCTTT	CASSVATRRPNTEAFF
TRBD1	TRBV10-3	TRBJ1-2	-	TGTGCCATCAGCGTAATAGAGGGGGCAGATGGCTACACCTTC	CAISVIEGADGYTF
-	TRBV6-2/TRBV6-3	TRBJ1-4	-	TGTGCCAGCAGTCGGGGATTTCGTGAAAAACTGTTTTTT	CASSRGFREKLFF
TRBD1	TRBV2	TRBJ1-1	-	TGTGCCAGCTCTGAGTTGGGGACAGGCCTCTGGGACACTGAAGCTTTCTTT	CASSELGTGLWDTEAFF
-	TRBV6-5	TRBJ1-3	-	TGTGCCAGCAGAGGGCAGACCTCTGGAAACACCATATATTTT	CASRGQTSGNTIYF
-	TRBV5-1	TRBJ1-6	-	TGCGCCAGCAGCTTGGGGGAAAATTCACCCCTCCACTTT	CASSLGENSPLHF
TRBD1	TRBV24-1	TRBJ2-5	-	TGTGCCACCAGTGATTCGCTTGACAGGGAAGAGACCCAGTACTTC	CATSDSLDREETQYF
-	TRBV5-6	TRBJ1-1	once	TGTGCCAGCAGCTTGTCGTACAGGACGAACACTGAAGCTTTCTTT	CASSLSYRTNTEAFF
TRBD1	TRBV5-6	TRBJ2-3	-	TGTGCCAGCAGCTTGTGGGACAGACGCACAGATACGCAGTATTTT	CASSLWDRRTDTQYF
-	TRBV19	TRBJ2-7	-	TGTGCCACCCTAGTCCCTGACAGGTACCACGAGCAGTACTTC	CATLVPDRYHEQYF
-	TRBV7-2	TRBJ2-6	once	TGTGCCAGCAGCTCAAACTCTGGGGCCAACGTCCTGACTTTC	CASSSNSGANVLTF
TRBD2	TRBV5-1	TRBJ2-1	-	TGCGCCAGCAGCTCCGCTAGCGGCAATGAGCAGTTCTTC	CASSSASGNEQFF
TRBD1	TRBV28	TRBJ1-5	-	TGTGCCAGCAGTCGGGACAGGGTGTTGCCCCAGCATTTT	CASSRDRVLPQHF
-	TRBV7-2	TRBJ1-3	once	TGTGCCAGCAGCTTAAGACAGGCTAACTCTGGAAACACCATATATTTT	CASSLRQANSGNTIYF
-	TRBV6-6	TRBJ2-3	-	TGTGCCAGCAGGTCCTACACAGATACGCAGTATTTT	CASRSYTDTQYF
-	TRBV5-1	TRBJ2-3	-	TGCGCCAGCAGCTTCACAGATACGCAGTATTTT	CASSFTDTQYF
-	TRBV25-1	TRBJ1-1	-	TGTGCCAGCAGTGAGGTTGGGTTTAGCATGAACACTGAAGCTTTCTTT	CASSEVGFSMNTEAFF
TRBD1	TRBV6-2/TRBV6-3	TRBJ2-1	once	TGTGCCAGCAGTTGGGGGACAGGGGTCTCCGACGATGAGCAGTTCTTC	CASSWGTGVSDDEQFF
TRBD1	TRBV9	TRBJ2-7	-	TGTGCCAGCAGCCCAACCGGGACAGGGGACCCCTACGAGCAGTACTTC	CASSPTGTGDPYEQYF
-	TRBV6-6	TRBJ2-2	-	TGTGCCAGCAGCCAGACGGTATACACCGGGGAGCTGTTTTTT	CASSQTVYTGELFF
-	TRBV15	TRBJ1-4	-	TGTGCCACCAGCAGAGTACGCCTCGGGGTTGAGGCTAGTGAAAAACTGTTTTTT	CATSRVRLGVEASEKLFF
-	TRBV7-9	TRBJ1-2	-	TGTGCCAGCAGCTTAGCACCTCCGGGACCCTATGGCTACACCTTC	CASSLAPPGPYGYTF
TRBD1	TRBV19	TRBJ1-5	-	TGTGCCAGTAGTATAGGGGCTAGGACAGGTGGCAATCAGCCCCAGCATTTT	CASSIGARTGGNQPQHF